These 26 T cell receptor beta chains share one sample of origin, sequenced in a study of T cells in Graves' hyperthyroidism and ophthalmopathy. Amplified TCR beta CDR3 regions derived from RNA transcripts. HTBI primers were employed in a first-round RT-PCR of the TCR CDR3. In TCRdb, the multiplex PCR reads were re-called with MiXCR into one record per CDR3 protein. The data contain 500,000 to 650,000 distinct CDR3 sequences, around 15% of them seen just once; the ten biggest clones take up under 15%. The sequencing input was blood. Source of these receptors: a woman between 50 and 59 years old with Graves' ophthalmopathy.

The chain employs TRBV7-3 and TRBJ2-1, with 8 bases lining up with TRBD2. V lost 1 base, J lost 1 base, and 6 bases stayed unmatched. The CDR3 covers 17 residues. The germline V gene encodes CDR1 SGHTA and CDR2 FQGTGA. The CDR3 spells CASSLRGAGESYNEQFF. The CDR3 DNA follows: TGTGCCAGCAGCTTAAGGGGAGCGGGAGAGTCCTACAATGAGCAGTTCTTC.

This clonotype turned up a few times. V and J are TRBV7-2 and TRBJ2-5; maybe TRBD1 (6 bases). The germline V and J ends were trimmed by 5 bases and 5 bases, with 15 bases remaining between them. The germline V gene has CDR1 SGHTA and CDR2 FQGNSA. CDR3 size: 14 residues. The CDR3 loop is CASSIHRVGETQYF. The CDR3, as DNA: TGTGCCAGCAGCATACACAGGGTGGGGGAGACCCAGTACTTC.

This clonotype was counted between two and nine times. The chain carries TRBV12-3 or TRBV12-4 and TRBJ2-1; tentatively, D is TRBD1 (6 bases). Between the trimmed V and J ends, which lost 6 bases and 0 bases, there was a span of 15 bases. The CDR3 sequence is 16 residues long. The CDR3 loop reads CASRAHRALSYNEQFF. As DNA, the CDR3 is TGTGCCAGCAGAGCACACAGGGCCCTCTCCTACAATGAGCAGTTCTTC.

This clonotype was detected ten times or more. The chain joins TRBV28 to TRBJ2-5; 7 positions agree with TRBD1. Trimming took 4 bases from V and 5 from J; bases not matched to a gene: 13. Germline CDR1 is MDHEN and CDR2 is SYDVKM. This CDR3 region has 16 residues. In nucleotides, the CDR3 is TGTGCCAGCAGTTCCCAAAAAGCCGGACAGGCGGAGACCCAGTACTTC. It codes for CASSSQKAGQAETQYF. Filled out from reference TRBV28 and TRBJ2-5, the complete variable domain reads DVKVTQSSRYLVKRTGEKVFLECVQDMDHENMFWYRQDPGLGLRLIYFSYDVKMKEKGDIPEGYSVSREKKERFSLILESASTNQTSMYLCASSSQKAGQAETQYFGPGTRLLVL.

Notes on this clonotype: A much more abundant neighbour one base away suggests this may be a read error. The chain employs TRBV7-9 and TRBJ2-3; 12 bases line up with TRBD2. Germline CDR1 and CDR2: SEHNR and FQNEAQ (reference sequence). The CDR3 is 17 amino acids. CDR3 residues: CVSSSSLAGGPSDTQYF. CDR3 coding DNA: TGTGTCAGCAGCTCCAGCCTAGCGGGAGGGCCGTCAGATACGCAGTATTTT.

A note on this clonotype: A much larger clone lies one base from this, so it may be a read error. This rearrangement joins TRBV28 to TRBJ1-2; D remains ambiguous. The germline V gene encodes CDR1 MDHEN and CDR2 SYDVKM. V was clipped by 2 bases and J by 3 bases, with 10 bases between them. This CDR3 contains 14 residues. CDR3 coding DNA: TGTGCCAGCAGTTTAAGTTCGGCGGACTATGGCTACACCTTC. Translation: CASSLSSADYGYTF.

A word on this clonotype: With a much larger clone just one base away, this may be a read error. V and J are TRBV5-1 and TRBJ2-5; TRBD1 matches 8 bases. CDR1 SGHRS and CDR2 YFSETQ come from the germline V gene. The CDR3 sequence is 16 residues long. The chain's CDR3 is CAGSPRTGHIQETQYF. CDR3 sequence (DNA): TGCGCCGGCAGCCCGAGGACAGGGCATATCCAAGAGACCCAGTACTTC.

The sample holds many counts of this clonotype. V usage is TRBV28 and J usage is TRBJ1-1, with D maybe TRBD1 (5 bases). Trimming removed 3 bases from V and 6 bases from J, with 11 bases in between. This CDR3 contains 13 residues. CDR1 is MDHEN, CDR2 SYDVKM, per germline. The chain's CDR3 is CASSLARGSEAFF. In DNA, the CDR3 is TGTGCCAGCAGTTTGGCGAGGGGTTCTGAAGCTTTCTTT.

The rearrangement joins TRBV5-1 to TRBJ1-1; the D gene is possibly TRBD1 (5 bases). The CDR3 runs 15 residues. CDR1 and CDR2 from the germline V gene are SGHRS and YFSETQ. Deletions cut 4 bases from V and 1 base from J, with 14 bases between. Here the CDR3 reads CASSPQQDSNTEAFF. The CDR3 nucleotides read TGCGCCAGCAGCCCCCAACAGGACTCGAACACTGAAGCTTTCTTT.

This clonotype was seen at least ten times. The chain uses TRBV2 and TRBJ1-1, with 7 bases identical to TRBD1. The CDR3 contains 15 residues. Per germline, CDR1 SNHLY and CDR2 FYNNEI. J was trimmed by 4 bases and V by 5 bases; bases with no gene match: 10. In DNA, the CDR3 is TGTGCCAGCAGTCACACAGGGGACGGGGGCACTGAAGCTTTCTTT. This translates into CASSHTGDGGTEAFF. The full variable domain, with the rest looked up from reference TRBV2 and TRBJ1-1, is EPEVTQTPSHQVTQMGQEVILRCVPISNHLYFYWYRQILGQKVEFLVSFYNNEISEKSEIFDDQFSVERPDGSNFTLKIRSTKLEDSAMYFCASSHTGDGGTEAFFGQGTRLTVV.

This chain joins TRBV19 and TRBJ2-1; 7 nucleotides align to TRBD1. The CDR3 extends over 15 amino acids. Germline assignment: CDR1 LNHDA and CDR2 SQIVND (reference sequence). Trimming cost V 3 bases and J 9 bases; bases outside gene matches: 11. CDR3 residues: CASSIKSRQGREQFF. CDR3 in DNA: TGTGCCAGTAGTATTAAGTCTAGACAGGGACGTGAGCAGTTCTTC. The variable domain in full, completed from reference TRBV19 and TRBJ2-1, reads DGGITQSPKYLFRKEGQNVTLSCEQNLNHDAMYWYRQDPGQGLRLIYYSQIVNDFQKGDIAEGYSVSREKKESFPLTVTSAQKNPTAFYLCASSIKSRQGREQFFGPGTRLTVL.

This clonotype appeared many times. The gene calls are TRBV7-2 and TRBJ1-5; D not certain. This CDR3 has 15 amino acids. Looked up from germline, CDR1 is SGHTA and CDR2 is FQGNSA. With 5 bases removed from V and 4 bases from J, the gap between germline ends came to 15 bases. The CDR3 region is CASSRYGFYNQPQHF. In DNA form, the CDR3 reads TGTGCCAGCAGCCGCTATGGTTTTTATAATCAGCCCCAGCATTTT.

This clonotype has more than one count but fewer than ten. The chain combines TRBV18 with TRBJ2-1, with 14 bases lining up with TRBD2. Unmatched junction bases numbered 6, after V lost 3 bases and J lost 2 bases. Germline loops: CDR1 KGHSH, CDR2 LQKENI. This CDR3 contains 18 residues. The CDR3 loop is CASSPLGLAGGTYNEQFF. DNA for the CDR3: TGTGCCAGCTCACCTCTAGGACTAGCGGGAGGCACCTACAATGAGCAGTTCTTC.

This clonotype was observed at least ten times. The chain has TRBV28 and TRBJ1-2, with TRBD1 identical over 8 bases. V was clipped by 3 bases and J by 4 bases; unmatched bases: 13. The CDR3 is 17 residues long. Germline CDR1 reads MDHEN; CDR2 reads SYDVKM. DNA of the CDR3: TGTGCCAGCAGTTTTGTCCGGGACAGGTCTTTTAGCTATGGCTACACCTTC. Translating it yields CASSFVRDRSFSYGYTF.

The chain links TRBV18 to TRBJ1-1, with 7 bases lining up with TRBD1. This CDR3 region has 16 residues. CDR1 and CDR2 (germline): KGHSH, LQKENI. With 3 bases clipped from V and 1 base from J, the junction kept 8 bases outside the gene matches. CDR3 region: CASSPQGGLTNTEAFF. The CDR3 DNA sequence: TGTGCCAGCTCACCTCAGGGGGGACTAACGAACACTGAAGCTTTCTTT.

There are a few counts of this clonotype. This chain connects TRBV4-3 to TRBJ1-5; no reliable D call. CDR1 is LGHNA, CDR2 YSLEER, per germline. Trimming left V 0 bases short and J 7 bases short, with 7 bases between. The CDR3 runs 13 residues. This CDR3 reads CASSQDREQPQHF. The CDR3 bases are TGCGCCAGCAGCCAAGATCGAGAGCAGCCCCAGCATTTT.

V and J are TRBV20-1 and TRBJ2-7; the match to TRBD1 covers 7 bases. The CDR3 covers 16 residues. Germline V gene lookup returns CDR1 DFQATT and CDR2 SNEGSKA (reference sequence). Trimming took 0 bases from V and 4 from J; bases not matched to a gene: 12. The CDR3 DNA is TGCAGTGCTAGAGATCTACCCAGGACAGGACCTTACGAGCAGTACTTC. Amino acids: CSARDLPRTGPYEQYF.

Concerning this clonotype: An end of the junction does not agree with germline; a read error may underlie this. The V call is TRBV7-9, the J call TRBJ2-7; D assignment may be TRBD1 or TRBD2 (5 bases each). CDR3 length: 13 amino acids. CDR1 is SEHNR and CDR2 is FQNEAQ in the germline V gene (reference sequence). The CDR3 DNA reads TGTGCCAGCAGCTGGGACGCGCCCTACGAGCGGTACTTC. Translation: CASSWDAPYERYF.

The chain employs TRBV4-1 and TRBJ2-7; 9 bases are a match to TRBD1. Germline CDR1 reads MGHRA; CDR2 reads YSYEKL. The CDR3 sequence is 17 residues long. V shed 1 base, J shed 4 bases, and the junction held 11 bases outside the gene matches. CDR3 protein: CASSQGEPGTGRYEQYF. The CDR3, as DNA: TGCGCCAGCAGCCAAGGAGAACCGGGGACAGGGAGGTACGAGCAGTACTTC.

The CDR3 here is CASSLTELAKNIQYF. For the CDR3, the DNA is TGTGCCAGCAGCTTGACGGAACTAGCCAAAAACATTCAGTACTTC. The chain joins TRBV7-8 to TRBJ2-4; D unresolved. The CDR3 is 15 amino acids. CDR1 SGHVS and CDR2 FQNEAQ come from the germline V gene. V lost 3 bases, J lost 0 bases, and 9 bases lay in between.

J is TRBJ2-3 and V is TRBV4-1, with D unclear. Germline CDR1 reads MGHRA; CDR2 reads YSYEKL. V lost 1 base, J lost 0 bases, and 14 bases lay in between. CDR3 size: 17 residues. CDR3 DNA sequence: TGCGCCAGCAGCCAAGGTGCTGTCCTAGGCAGCACAGATACGCAGTATTTT. Protein product: CASSQGAVLGSTDTQYF.

This clonotype showed up just a few times. The chain employs TRBV5-4 and TRBJ2-7; D ambiguous. V shed 2 bases and J shed 2 bases, with 11 bases lying between them. Germline CDR1 SGHNT, CDR2 YYREEE (reference sequence). The CDR3 spans 14 residues. The CDR3, as DNA: TGTGCCAGCAGCTTAATGGTGGGAACCTACGAGCAGTACTTC. This translates into CASSLMVGTYEQYF.

This clonotype was seen at least ten times. The junction and the germline gene differ at one end; a read error may be behind it. V gene TRBV7-8 combines with J gene TRBJ1-5; D possibly corresponds to TRBD1 (5 bases). This CDR3 spans 16 amino acids. Germline assignment: CDR1 SGHVS and CDR2 FQNEAQ. CDR3 sequence: CASTLKTRQSNQPQHF. DNA of the CDR3: TGTGCCAGCACCTTAAAAACCCGACAGAGCAATCAGCCCCAGCATTTT.

The sample holds many counts of this clonotype. J is TRBJ2-2 and V is TRBV20-1; 7 nucleotides line up with TRBD2. V gave up 3 bases and J gave up 1 base; unmatched junction bases: 8. This CDR3 has 16 amino acids. Germline loops: CDR1 DFQATT, CDR2 SNEGSKA (reference sequence). CDR3 sequence reads: CSARDVSGKNTGELFF. The CDR3 DNA follows: TGCAGTGCTAGGGACGTGAGCGGGAAGAACACCGGGGAGCTGTTTTTT.

This clonotype was observed many times. The chain is built from TRBV11-3 and TRBJ2-1, with D perhaps matching TRBD2 (5 bases). The CDR3 is made up of 17 amino acids. The ends were cut back, 0 bases at V and 7 bases at J, with 19 bases in the middle. Germline assignment: CDR1 SGHNT and CDR2 YENEEA. The chain's CDR3 is CASSLEGVRGLGNEQFF. CDR3 coding DNA: TGTGCCAGCAGCTTAGAAGGAGTGAGAGGGCTCGGTAATGAGCAGTTCTTC. The whole variable domain, filled in from reference TRBV11-3 and TRBJ2-1, reads EAGVVQSPRYKIIEKKQPVAFWCNPISGHNTLYWYLQNLGQGPELLIRYENEEAVDDSQLPKDRFSAERLKGVDSTLKIQPAELGDSAVYLCASSLEGVRGLGNEQFFGPGTRLTVL.

There are many counts of this clonotype. The chain is built from TRBV29-1 and TRBJ2-1; maybe TRBD2 (6 bases). Germline V gene data show CDR1 as SQVTM and CDR2 as ANQGSEA. The CDR3 is made up of 14 amino acids. Trimming took off 4 bases at V and 8 bases at J, with 18 bases between the two ends. The CDR3 DNA is TGCAGCGTTGTAGGGGACTTCACACGAGATGAGCAGTTCTTC. Amino acid sequence: CSVVGDFTRDEQFF.